The 17 T cell receptor beta chains below were found in one sample sequenced in a study of blood T cell repertoires in COVID-19. The assay was immunoSEQ multiplex PCR, and TCRdb's table has in-frame clones only and misses some. The sample has fewer than 400,000 clones; 80% to 90% are singletons. The specimen sequenced was PBMCs or T cells enriched from blood (not recorded which). The origin of the receptors is a man aged 25-40 years who had recovered from COVID-19.

The chain employs TRBV3-1 (or the pseudogene TRBV3-2) and TRBJ1-5; D remains ambiguous. Germline lookup yields CDR1 LGHDT and CDR2 YNNKEL (reference sequence). V was cut by 4 bases and J by 6 bases, with 7 bases left in between. The CDR3 spans 12 residues. The DNA of the CDR3 is TGTGCCAGCAGCCCGAGAGGTCAGCCCCAGCATTTT. This translates into CASSPRGQPQHF.

This clone appeared a few times. This rearrangement joins TRBV5-6 to TRBJ1-5; no definite D call. The V end lost 4 bases, the J end lost 1 base, and 15 bases lay between the germline ends. This CDR3 is built from 16 residues. Germline CDR1 and CDR2: SGHDT and YYEEEE. This chain's CDR3 is CASSTGGGGSNQPQHF. For the CDR3, the DNA is TGTGCCAGCAGCACGGGAGGAGGAGGAAGCAATCAGCCCCAGCATTTT. Full variable domain (outside the CDR3, taken from reference TRBV5-6 and TRBJ1-5): DAGVTQSPTHLIKTRGQQVTLRCSPKSGHDTVSWYQQALGQGPQFIFQYYEEEERQRGNFPDRFSGHQFPNYSSELNVNALLLGDSALYLCASSTGGGGSNQPQHFGDGTRLSIL.

The CDR3 spells CASSPQGTAGEQYF. In DNA form, the CDR3 reads TGTGCCAGCTCACCACAGGGGACAGCCGGGGAGCAGTACTTC. The chain combines TRBV18 with TRBJ2-7; 7 positions agree with TRBD1. V shed 1 base and J 7 bases; nucleotides not matched to a gene: 7. The CDR3 sequence is 14 residues long. Per germline, CDR1 KGHSH and CDR2 LQKENI.

The chain recombines TRBV7-8 with TRBJ1-3; D may be TRBD1 (6 bases). Between the trimmed V and J ends, which lost 7 bases and 0 bases, there was a span of 16 bases. CDR3 length: 16 amino acids. In germline, CDR1 is SGHVS, CDR2 FQNEAQ. CDR3 protein: CASKGIGQNSGNTIYF. Written as DNA, the CDR3 is TGTGCCAGCAAGGGGATAGGACAGAACTCTGGAAACACCATATATTTT.

The chain combines TRBV3-1 (or the pseudogene TRBV3-2) with TRBJ2-1, with 8 bases identical to TRBD1. Germline V CDR1 and CDR2: LGHDT, YNNKEL (reference sequence). The CDR3 extends over 18 amino acids. Trimming removed 3 bases from V and 0 bases from J; junction bases left unmatched: 10. The CDR3 nucleotides read TGTGCCAGCAGCCACCGGGACAGGAAAAGGAGCTCCTACAATGAGCAGTTCTTC. Its translation: CASSHRDRKRSSYNEQFF.

The genes are TRBV7-8 and TRBJ2-4, with 7 bases aligning to TRBD2. Germline V gene data show CDR1 as SGHVS and CDR2 as FQNEAQ. V lost 0 bases, J lost 1 base, and 3 bases stayed unmatched. The CDR3 runs to 16 residues. The DNA of the CDR3 is TGTGCCAGCAGCTTAGCTGGGAGGGCGGCCAAAAACATTCAGTACTTC. It encodes CASSLAGRAAKNIQYF.

This clone has a single count. The CDR3 sequence: CASAPRGYSNEQFF. The CDR3 nucleotides read TGCGCCAGCGCGCCGCGCGGCTATAGCAATGAGCAGTTCTTC. The rearrangement links TRBV5-1 to TRBJ2-1; the D is unclear. V was pared by 7 bases and J by 6 bases, with 17 bases between. Germline V gives CDR1 SGHRS, CDR2 YFSETQ. The CDR3 extends over 14 amino acids.

This clone was observed a handful of times. This rearrangement joins TRBV6-2 or TRBV6-3 to TRBJ1-5, with D possibly being TRBD1 (6 bases). CDR1 is MNHEY and CDR2 is SVGEGT in the germline V gene. The CDR3 extends over 14 amino acids. Trimming took off 3 bases at V and 7 bases at J, with 13 bases between the two ends. The CDR3 reads CASSYGGSGQPQHF. The CDR3 DNA reads TGTGCCAGCAGTTATGGGGGCTCAGGACAGCCCCAGCATTTT.

The chain uses TRBV25-1 and TRBJ2-3, with 8 bases identical to TRBD2. This CDR3 spans 14 amino acids. V lost 3 bases, J lost 6 bases, and 5 bases stayed unmatched. Germline V gives CDR1 MGHDK, CDR2 SYGVNS. CDR3 in DNA: TGTGCCAGCAGTGACGCGGGGGGCGCGGATACGCAGTATTTT. Translated: CASSDAGGADTQYF.

The genes are TRBV15 and TRBJ2-1, with D maybe TRBD2 (6 bases). Trimming took 0 bases from V and 8 from J, leaving 17 bases between them. This CDR3 comprises 16 residues. The germline gives CDR1 LNHNV, CDR2 YYDKDF (reference sequence). DNA for the CDR3: TGTGCCACCAGCAGAGATGCCACTCCCGGGGAGGATGAGCAGTTCTTC. Its translation: CATSRDATPGEDEQFF.

The V and J genes are TRBV24-1 and TRBJ2-7; 8 bases are shared with TRBD2. Losses at the gene ends were 4 bases for V and 5 bases for J; bases not matched to a gene: 6. This CDR3 spans 14 amino acids. Germline lookup yields CDR1 KGHDR and CDR2 SFDVKD. CDR3 in DNA: TGTGCCACCAGTGAACGAGGACTAGCCGACGAGCAGTACTTC. Protein: CATSERGLADEQYF.

V and J are TRBV5-4 and TRBJ2-4, with a tentative D call TRBD2 (5 bases). Per germline, CDR1 SGHNT and CDR2 YYREEE (reference sequence). The CDR3 loop spans 14 amino acids. V shed 4 bases and J shed 1 base, with 9 bases lying between them. CDR3 loop: CASSLAQAKNIQYF. The CDR3 DNA reads as TGTGCCAGCAGCCTAGCACAGGCCAAAAACATTCAGTACTTC.

This chain joins TRBV15 and TRBJ2-7, with D possibly being TRBD1 (5 bases). V lost 6 bases and J 2 bases, leaving 17 bases between the germline ends. Germline CDR1 is LNHNV and CDR2 is YYDKDF (reference sequence). This CDR3 is built from 15 residues. The CDR3 nucleotides are TGTGCCACCAGTCGAGAGGCAGGGCCTACCTACGAGCAGTACTTC. As protein: CATSREAGPTYEQYF.

The chain links TRBV5-1 to TRBJ2-2; 13 positions match TRBD2. Per the germline V gene, CDR1 is SGHRS and CDR2 is YFSETQ. J gave up 6 bases and V 4 bases, and 3 bases lay outside the gene matches. The CDR3 contains 15 residues. As DNA, the CDR3 is TGCGCCAGCAGCCAGGGACTAGCGGGGCCCGGGGAGCTGTTTTTT. Its protein is CASSQGLAGPGELFF.

This sequence joins TRBV2 and TRBJ2-2, with 14 bases that match TRBD2. The CDR3 covers 18 residues. Looked up from germline, CDR1 is SNHLY and CDR2 is FYNNEI. The ends lost 5 bases at V and 1 base at J; junction bases unmatched: 6. In DNA form, the CDR3 reads TGTGCCAGCAGTTTGAGACTAGCGGGGGGGTTGAACACCGGGGAGCTGTTTTTT. It is translated as CASSLRLAGGLNTGELFF.

The CDR3 DNA reads as TGTGCCAGCAGACAGGGGAACACCGGGGAGCTGTTTTTT. It is translated as CASRQGNTGELFF. V gene TRBV16 combines with J gene TRBJ2-2; tentative D call: TRBD1 (6 bases). This CDR3 is 13 amino acids long. Germline V gene lookup returns CDR1 KGHSY and CDR2 FQNENV. With 6 bases removed from V and 1 base from J, the gap between germline ends came to 6 bases.

The rearrangement links TRBV19 to TRBJ2-7, with 10 bases identical to TRBD1. This CDR3 has 16 residues. The V gene end was trimmed by 6 bases and the J gene end by 6 bases; junction bases not matched to a gene: 14. Germline V CDR1 and CDR2: LNHDA, SQIVND (reference sequence). In DNA, the CDR3 is TGTGCCAGTAGGGACGGAGGGGGACAGGGGACAGGCGAGCAGTACTTC. This codes for CASRDGGGQGTGEQYF.